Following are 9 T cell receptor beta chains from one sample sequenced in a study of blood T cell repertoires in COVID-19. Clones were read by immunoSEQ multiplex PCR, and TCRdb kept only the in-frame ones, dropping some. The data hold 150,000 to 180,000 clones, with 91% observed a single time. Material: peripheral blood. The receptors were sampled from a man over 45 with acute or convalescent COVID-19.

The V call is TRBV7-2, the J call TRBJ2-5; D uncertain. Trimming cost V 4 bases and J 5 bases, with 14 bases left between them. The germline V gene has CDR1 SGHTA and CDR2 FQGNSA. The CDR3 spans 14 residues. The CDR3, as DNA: TGTGCCAGCAGCTCACCACCCGTACGGGAGACCCAGTACTTC. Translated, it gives CASSSPPVRETQYF.

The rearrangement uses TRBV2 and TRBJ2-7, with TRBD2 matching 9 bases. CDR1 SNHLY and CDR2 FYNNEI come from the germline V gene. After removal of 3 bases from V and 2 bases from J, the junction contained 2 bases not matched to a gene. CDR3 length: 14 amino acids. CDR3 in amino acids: CASSETSGPYEQYV. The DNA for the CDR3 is TGTGCCAGCAGTGAGACTAGCGGTCCCTACGAGCAGTACGTC.

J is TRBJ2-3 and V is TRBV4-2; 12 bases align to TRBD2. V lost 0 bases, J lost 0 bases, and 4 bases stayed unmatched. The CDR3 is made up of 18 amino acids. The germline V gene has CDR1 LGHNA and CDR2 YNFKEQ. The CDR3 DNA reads TGTGCCAGCAGCCAAGATCCGACTAGCGGGGGTAGCACAGATACGCAGTATTTT. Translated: CASSQDPTSGGSTDTQYF.

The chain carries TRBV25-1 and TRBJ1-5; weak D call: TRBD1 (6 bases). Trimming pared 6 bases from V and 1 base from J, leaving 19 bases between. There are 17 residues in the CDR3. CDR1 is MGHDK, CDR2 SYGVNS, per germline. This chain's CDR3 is CASRPGGGSLSNQPQHF. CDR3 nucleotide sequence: TGTGCCAGCAGACCTGGGGGGGGCAGTTTGAGCAATCAGCCCCAGCATTTT.

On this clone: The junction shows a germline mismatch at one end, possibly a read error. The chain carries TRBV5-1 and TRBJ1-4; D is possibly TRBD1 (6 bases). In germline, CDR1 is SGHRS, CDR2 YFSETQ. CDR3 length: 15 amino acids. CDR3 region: CASTLVGGRGEKLFF. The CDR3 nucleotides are TGCGCCAGCACCTTGGTGGGGGGGCGAGGCGAAAAACTGTTTTTT.

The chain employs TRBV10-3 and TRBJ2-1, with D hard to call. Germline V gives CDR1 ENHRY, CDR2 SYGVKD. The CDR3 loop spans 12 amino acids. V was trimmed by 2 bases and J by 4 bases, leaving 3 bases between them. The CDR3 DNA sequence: TGTGCCATCAGTGAGCTTTACAATGAGCAGTTCTTC. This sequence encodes CAISELYNEQFF.

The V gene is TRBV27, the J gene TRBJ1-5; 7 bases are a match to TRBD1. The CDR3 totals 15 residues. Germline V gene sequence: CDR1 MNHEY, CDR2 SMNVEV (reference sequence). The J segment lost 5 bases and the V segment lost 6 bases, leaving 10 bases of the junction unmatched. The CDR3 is CASSPDRVWDQPQHF. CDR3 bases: TGTGCCAGCAGCCCCGACAGGGTTTGGGATCAGCCCCAGCATTTT.

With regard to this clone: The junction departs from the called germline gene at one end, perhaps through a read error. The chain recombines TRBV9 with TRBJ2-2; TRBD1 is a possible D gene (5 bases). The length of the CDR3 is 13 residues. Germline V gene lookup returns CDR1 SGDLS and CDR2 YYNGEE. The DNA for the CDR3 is TGTGCCAGCAGCCCAGGGAACCCCGGGGAGCTGTTTTTT. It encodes CASSPGNPGELFF.

The CDR3 DNA is TGTGCCAGCAGCCACGCTGTAGCGAGCAGCCGGGAGACCCAGTACTTC. Translating it yields CASSHAVASSRETQYF. V and J are TRBV3-1 (or the pseudogene TRBV3-2) and TRBJ2-5; weak D call: TRBD2 (5 bases). V lost 3 bases and J lost 5, with 19 bases in between. This CDR3 region has 16 residues. Looked up from germline, CDR1 is LGHDT and CDR2 is YNNKEL (reference sequence).